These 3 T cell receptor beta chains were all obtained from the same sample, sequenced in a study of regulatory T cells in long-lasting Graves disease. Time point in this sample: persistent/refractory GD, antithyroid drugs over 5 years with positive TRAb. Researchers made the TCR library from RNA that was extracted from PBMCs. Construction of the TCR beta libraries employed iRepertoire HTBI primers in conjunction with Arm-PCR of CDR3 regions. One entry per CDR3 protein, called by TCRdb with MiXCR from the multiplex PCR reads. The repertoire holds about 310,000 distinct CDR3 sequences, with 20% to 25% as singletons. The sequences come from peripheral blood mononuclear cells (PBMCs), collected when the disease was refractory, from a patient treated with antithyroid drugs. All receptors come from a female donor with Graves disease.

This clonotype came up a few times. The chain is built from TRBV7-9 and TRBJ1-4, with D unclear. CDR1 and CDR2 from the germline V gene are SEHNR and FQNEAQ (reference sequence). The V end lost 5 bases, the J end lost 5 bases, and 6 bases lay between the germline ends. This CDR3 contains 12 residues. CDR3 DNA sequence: TGTGCCAGCAGCGATGCAAATGAAAAACTGTTTTTT. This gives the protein CASSDANEKLFF.

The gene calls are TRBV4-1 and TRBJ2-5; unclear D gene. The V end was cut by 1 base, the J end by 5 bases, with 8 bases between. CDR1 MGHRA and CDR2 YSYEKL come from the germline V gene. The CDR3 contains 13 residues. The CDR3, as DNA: TGCGCCAGCAGCCAAGGTGTGCTCGAGACCCAGTACTTC. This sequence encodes CASSQGVLETQYF.

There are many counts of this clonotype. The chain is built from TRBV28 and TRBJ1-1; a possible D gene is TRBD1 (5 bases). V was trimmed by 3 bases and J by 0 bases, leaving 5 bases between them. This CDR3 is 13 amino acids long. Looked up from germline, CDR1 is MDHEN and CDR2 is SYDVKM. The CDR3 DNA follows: TGTGCCAGCAGTTTCAGGGTGAACACTGAAGCTTTCTTT. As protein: CASSFRVNTEAFF. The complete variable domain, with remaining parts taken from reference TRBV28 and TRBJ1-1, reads DVKVTQSSRYLVKRTGEKVFLECVQDMDHENMFWYRQDPGLGLRLIYFSYDVKMKEKGDIPEGYSVSREKKERFSLILESASTNQTSMYLCASSFRVNTEAFFGQGTRLTVV.